The 7 T cell receptor beta chains reported below all come from one sample, sequenced in a study of OX40 agonist ivuxolimab in advanced cancers. The method was immunoSEQ multiplex PCR; TCRdb's version includes in-frame clones alone and lacks a portion of them. The data hold 77,000 or so clones, with about 85% observed a single time. The sample consisted of CD4+ or CD8+ T cells sorted from blood, taken in a trial of the OX40 agonist ivuxolimab. All receptors derive from an adult with an advanced solid tumor such as melanoma, head and neck, liver or kidney cancer.

V usage is TRBV27 and J usage is TRBJ2-1; 9 bases fit TRBD2. CDR1 is MNHEY, CDR2 SMNVEV, per germline (reference sequence). V lost 5 bases to trimming and J lost 1 base; unmatched junction nucleotides: 9. The CDR3 is made up of 17 amino acids. The CDR3 here is CASSPLGREGSYNEQFF. The CDR3 DNA reads as TGTGCCAGCAGTCCCCTGGGGCGGGAGGGGTCCTACAATGAGCAGTTCTTC.

V is TRBV5-1 and J is TRBJ2-1, with D possibly TRBD2 on 6 matching bases. Trimming took off 6 bases at V and 6 bases at J, with 22 bases between the two ends. Germline V gene sequence: CDR1 SGHRS, CDR2 YFSETQ. The CDR3 runs to 16 residues. CDR3 coding DNA: TGCGCCAGCAACATTGCGGAGGGACTGCTCGCCAATGAGCAGTTCTTC. Residues: CASNIAEGLLANEQFF.

The gene calls are TRBV5-8 and TRBJ2-5, with D perhaps assigned TRBD1 or TRBD2 (5 bases each). CDR3 length equals 14 residues. Germline lookup yields CDR1 SGHTS and CDR2 YDEGEE. The V end was cut by 4 bases, the J end by 0 bases, with 10 bases between. CDR3 coding DNA: TGTGCCAGCAGCCCGGGACGGCACCAAGAGACCCAGTACTTC. Protein product: CASSPGRHQETQYF. Drawing the rest from reference TRBV5-8 and TRBJ2-5, the complete variable domain is EAGVTQSPTHLIKTRGQQATLRCSPISGHTSVYWYQQALGLGLQFLLWYDEGEERNRGNFPPRFSGRQFPNYSSELNVNALELEDSALYLCASSPGRHQETQYFGPGTRLLVL.

The chain has TRBV30 and TRBJ2-1; 9 nucleotides line up with TRBD1. Per germline, CDR1 GTSNPN and CDR2 SVGIG (reference sequence). J lost 5 bases, V lost 5 bases, and 10 bases had no gene match. This CDR3 has 15 amino acids. CDR3 DNA: TGTGCCTGGGACTTACACAGGGGGCTAAACAATGAGCAGTTCTTC. Amino acids: CAWDLHRGLNNEQFF.

The chain combines TRBV28 with TRBJ2-3; 10 bases map to TRBD2. V dropped 6 bases and J dropped 6; count of bases not matched to a gene: 9. Germline values: CDR1 MDHEN, CDR2 SYDVKM. CDR3 length equals 15 residues. CDR3 sequence reads: CASSRGLAGVDTQYF. The CDR3 bases are TGTGCCAGCAGCCGGGGGCTAGCGGGAGTGGATACGCAGTATTTT.

The rearrangement uses TRBV15 and TRBJ2-7; a possible D gene is TRBD1 (6 bases). V lost 3 bases and J lost 2, with 14 bases in between. This CDR3 contains 15 residues. In germline, CDR1 is LNHNV, CDR2 YYDKDF (reference sequence). The CDR3 loop reads CATSRENGQTYEQYF. DNA of the CDR3: TGTGCCACCAGCAGGGAAAACGGACAGACCTACGAGCAGTACTTC.

This clone was observed a handful of times. The J gene is TRBJ1-5, the V gene TRBV10-2; TRBD1 might be the D (6 bases). Looked up from germline, CDR1 is WSHSY and CDR2 is SAAADI. This CDR3 contains 14 residues. V lost 7 bases and J 3 bases, leaving 13 bases between the germline ends. CDR3 DNA: TGCGCCAGCAATGTGGGGGGCCCCAATCAGCCCCAGCATTTT. This translates into CASNVGGPNQPQHF.